This passage covers 21 T cell receptor beta chains from one sample sequenced in a study of blood T cell repertoires in COVID-19. Produced via immunoSEQ multiplex PCR; TCRdb's table is partial and in-frame only. The table lists around 180,000 clones, about 88% of them singletons, with roughly 26% in the top ten. Sequencing was carried out using peripheral blood. The source is a man between 60 and 75 years old with acute or convalescent COVID-19.

The CDR3 reads CASSERGHTSEWKQYF. The CDR3 DNA sequence: TGTGCCAGCAGTGAAAGGGGACACACGTCCGAATGGAAGCAGTACTTC. This chain links TRBV25-1 with TRBJ2-7, with D possibly being TRBD1 (6 bases). Germline CDR1 reads MGHDK; CDR2 reads SYGVNS. V lost 2 bases and J lost 8, with 22 bases in between. The CDR3 length is 16 residues.

This clone appeared a single time. V gene TRBV5-8 combines with J gene TRBJ1-6, with D uncertain. V was trimmed by 2 bases and J by 7 bases, leaving 10 bases between them. Germline values: CDR1 SGHTS, CDR2 YDEGEE. The CDR3 is 14 residues long. This chain's CDR3 is CASSFRGPNSPLHF. DNA of the CDR3: TGTGCCAGCAGCTTTAGAGGCCCCAATTCACCCCTCCACTTT.

This rearrangement joins TRBV3-1 (or the pseudogene TRBV3-2) to TRBJ2-7, with 7 bases lining up with TRBD1. The germline V gene has CDR1 LGHDT and CDR2 YNNKEL (reference sequence). The CDR3 has 14 residues. V shed 1 base and J 1 base; nucleotides not matched to a gene: 1. The DNA for the CDR3 is TGTGCCAGCAGCCAAGTCAGGGGGTCCTACGAGCAGTACTTC. Amino acids: CASSQVRGSYEQYF.

CDR3: CATSDHRGLPETQYF. DNA for the CDR3: TGTGCCACCAGTGATCACAGGGGGTTGCCGGAGACCCAGTACTTC. The chain employs TRBV24-1 and TRBJ2-5; 8 bases agree with TRBD1. V trimming: 3 bases; J trimming: 5 bases; junction bases outside the gene matches: 7. From germline, CDR1 is KGHDR and CDR2 SFDVKD. This CDR3 region has 15 residues.

The chain joins TRBV9 to TRBJ2-5; possibly TRBD2 for D (7 bases). Trimming stripped 7 bases from V and 5 bases from J, with 24 bases between. CDR3 length equals 16 residues. From germline, CDR1 is SGDLS and CDR2 YYNGEE. CDR3 sequence (DNA): TGTGCCAGCGGAAGGGGGGGGAACGCCTTCGGGGAGACCCAGTACTTC. Its translation: CASGRGGNAFGETQYF.

The rearrangement uses TRBV7-2 and TRBJ2-2, with D maybe TRBD1 (6 bases). Per the germline V gene, CDR1 is SGHTA and CDR2 is FQGNSA. The ends were cut back, 3 bases at V and 0 bases at J, with 17 bases in the middle. CDR3 length: 18 amino acids. In DNA form, the CDR3 reads TGTGCCAGCAGCTTTGATCCGGGACATTGGTCGAACACCGGGGAGCTGTTTTTT. It encodes CASSFDPGHWSNTGELFF.

V and J are TRBV5-4 and TRBJ1-1; no firm D call. Trimming removed 1 base from V and 3 bases from J, with 7 bases in between. The CDR3 is 13 residues long. In germline, CDR1 is SGHNT, CDR2 YYREEE (reference sequence). In DNA form, the CDR3 reads TGTGCCAGCAGCTTGTTCCCCTACACTGAAGCTTTCTTT. Translation gives CASSLFPYTEAFF.

This chain links TRBV19 with TRBJ1-1, with TRBD1 identical over 9 bases. The CDR3 spans 14 residues. V shed 7 bases, J shed 4 bases, and the junction held 7 bases outside the gene matches. Germline lookup yields CDR1 LNHDA and CDR2 SQIVND (reference sequence). This CDR3 reads CASTGDRASTEAFF. The CDR3 coding sequence is TGTGCCAGTACCGGGGACAGGGCTTCCACTGAAGCTTTCTTT.

This clone was counted a single time. V usage is TRBV18 and J usage is TRBJ1-1; maybe TRBD1 (5 bases). With 7 bases removed from V and 3 bases from J, the gap between germline ends came to 12 bases. The germline V gene encodes CDR1 KGHSH and CDR2 LQKENI. The CDR3 consists of 13 residues. CDR3 sequence reads: CASFLGADTEAFF. CDR3 coding DNA: TGTGCCAGCTTCCTTGGGGCGGACACTGAAGCTTTCTTT.

This clone was found a few times. The rearrangement links TRBV3-1 (or the pseudogene TRBV3-2) to TRBJ2-7; 16 bases fit TRBD2. Germline assignment: CDR1 LGHDT and CDR2 YNNKEL (reference sequence). The V gene end was trimmed by 4 bases and the J gene end by 9 bases; junction bases not matched to a gene: 3. This CDR3 is 14 amino acids long. CDR3 nucleotides: TGTGCCAGCAGCCCGGGACTAGCGGGGGGGCCGCAGTACGTC. This encodes CASSPGLAGGPQYV.

This rearrangement joins TRBV10-3 to TRBJ1-2; 7 bases fit TRBD1. The germline CDR1 and CDR2 sequences are ENHRY and SYGVKD. The CDR3 is made up of 14 amino acids. J lost 8 bases, V lost 7 bases, and 13 bases had no gene match. This chain's CDR3 is CAIIPDRESGGYTF. The DNA for the CDR3 is TGTGCCATCATACCAGACAGGGAATCCGGGGGCTACACCTTC.

A single count supports this clone. The V and J genes are TRBV27 and TRBJ1-1; D might be TRBD1 (6 bases). V shed 7 bases and J shed 3 bases, with 12 bases lying between them. The CDR3 consists of 13 residues. Germline V gives CDR1 MNHEY, CDR2 SMNVEV (reference sequence). The CDR3 here is CASKGDLYTEAFF. CDR3 DNA sequence: TGTGCCAGCAAGGGGGATCTTTACACTGAAGCTTTCTTT.

The chain joins TRBV10-3 to TRBJ2-4; tentative D call: TRBD2 (6 bases). Trimming stripped 0 bases from V and 7 bases from J, with 13 bases between. The CDR3 runs to 15 residues. CDR1 ENHRY and CDR2 SYGVKD come from the germline V gene. CDR3 residues: CAISESWDLANIQYF. The CDR3 DNA sequence: TGTGCCATCAGTGAGTCGTGGGACTTGGCCAACATTCAGTACTTC.

V and J are TRBV7-2 and TRBJ2-5, with a possible D match to TRBD2 (7 bases). Per the germline V gene, CDR1 is SGHTA and CDR2 is FQGNSA. This CDR3 is built from 15 residues. V gave up 6 bases and J gave up 1 base, with 15 bases separating them. CDR3 sequence reads: CASSRGAGGQETQYF. CDR3 in DNA: TGTGCCAGCAGTCGGGGGGCGGGCGGCCAAGAGACCCAGTACTTC.

The CDR3 bases are TGTGCCAGCAGCTTAGCGGGCAGGGGCAACTATGGCTACACCTTC. It yields the protein CASSLAGRGNYGYTF. The rearrangement uses TRBV11-3 and TRBJ1-2, with D maybe TRBD1 (6 bases). The ends were cut back, 1 base at V and 2 bases at J, with 11 bases in the middle. The germline gives CDR1 SGHNT, CDR2 YENEEA. This CDR3 has 15 residues.

The V gene is TRBV7-6, the J gene TRBJ1-1; 8 nucleotides match TRBD1. The CDR3 is 15 amino acids. After removal of 4 bases from V and 1 base from J, the junction contained 5 bases not matched to a gene. Germline V gives CDR1 SGHVS, CDR2 FNYEAQ. The CDR3 loop reads CASSSGTGPNTEAFF. The CDR3 bases are TGTGCCAGCAGCTCAGGGACAGGCCCGAACACTGAAGCTTTCTTT.

This rearrangement joins TRBV24-1 to TRBJ2-1; D is possibly TRBD1 (6 bases). Between the trimmed V and J ends, which lost 5 bases and 4 bases, there was a span of 8 bases. The CDR3 is made up of 13 amino acids. The germline V gene encodes CDR1 KGHDR and CDR2 SFDVKD. The CDR3, as DNA: TGTGCCACCAGTGTGGACAGTTACAATGAGCAGTTCTTC. It specifies CATSVDSYNEQFF.

The chain is built from TRBV18 and TRBJ1-1; D gene unclear. This CDR3 has 12 amino acids. CDR1 and CDR2 from the germline V gene are KGHSH and LQKENI. The germline V and J ends were trimmed by 5 bases and 7 bases, with 11 bases remaining between them. CDR3: CASSSDGSEAFF. The CDR3 DNA sequence: TGTGCCAGCTCATCCGACGGGAGTGAAGCTTTCTTT.

V and J are TRBV6-6 and TRBJ1-5; D is unresolved. With 6 bases removed from V and 2 bases from J, the gap between germline ends came to 17 bases. Germline values: CDR1 MNHNY, CDR2 SVGAGI (reference sequence). This CDR3 has 16 residues. CDR3 in amino acids: CASSYVERAGNQPQHF. CDR3 sequence (DNA): TGTGCCAGCAGCTATGTCGAAAGAGCGGGCAATCAGCCCCAGCATTTT.

V usage is TRBV6-5 and J usage is TRBJ1-5, with TRBD1 identical over 9 bases. CDR3 length: 14 amino acids. The V segment lost 5 bases and the J segment 6 bases; nucleotides outside the gene matches: 5. In germline, CDR1 is MNHEY, CDR2 SVGAGI. The CDR3 coding sequence is TGTGCCAGCAGTCGGGACAGGGTGGGTCAGCCCCAGCATTTT. This encodes CASSRDRVGQPQHF.

This rearrangement joins TRBV30 to TRBJ1-1; unclear D gene. The CDR3 is made up of 15 amino acids. In germline, CDR1 is GTSNPN, CDR2 SVGIG (reference sequence). Trimming left V 0 bases short and J 3 bases short, with 14 bases between. CDR3 sequence reads: CAWSVQPPRHTEAFF. The CDR3 region has the DNA TGTGCCTGGAGTGTACAACCTCCTAGACACACTGAAGCTTTCTTT.